These 15 T cell receptor beta chains were sequenced from one sample in a study of blood T cells in healthy people across ages. The second PCR ran about 6 to 12 cycles with a sample-barcoded 5' primer and J-beta primers. Each CDR3 protein is one row after TCRdb ran MiXCR on the 5' RACE reads. This sample has some 900,000 distinct CDR3 sequences, with more than 25% found just once. The sample taken for sequencing was blood. These receptors came from a woman of 80 years or more in good health.

The chain is built from TRBV7-8 and TRBJ2-1, with 14 bases lining up with TRBD2. Germline CDR1 and CDR2: SGHVS and FQNEAQ. The J segment lost 5 bases and the V segment lost 5 bases, leaving 8 bases of the junction unmatched. The CDR3 loop spans 17 amino acids. The CDR3 reads CASSHGTSGSLDNEQFF. The CDR3 nucleotides read TGTGCCAGCAGCCATGGGACTAGCGGGAGTCTAGACAATGAGCAGTTCTTC.

A note on this clonotype: Possible read error: a much larger clone is one base away. This chain joins TRBV27 and TRBJ2-1; D may be TRBD2 (5 bases). This CDR3 has 15 amino acids. The germline gives CDR1 MNHEY, CDR2 SMNVEV (reference sequence). Trimming stripped 3 bases from V and 6 bases from J, with 15 bases between. For the CDR3, the DNA is TGTGCCAGCAGTTTTAGGGCAGCTCGGGGCAATGAGCAGTTCTTC. It encodes CASSFRAARGNEQFF.

The chain uses TRBV12-3 or TRBV12-4 and TRBJ2-3; D perhaps matches TRBD1 (6 bases). Trimming left V 5 bases short and J 0 bases short, with 18 bases between. The CDR3 has 17 amino acids. The CDR3 coding sequence is TGTGCCAGCAGTCCTTACCCGGACAGCTCTAGCACAGATACGCAGTATTTT. This gives the protein CASSPYPDSSSTDTQYF.

This clonotype turned up a few times. Being one base from a much bigger clone, this may be a read error. V usage is TRBV6-2 or TRBV6-3 and J usage is TRBJ2-7; D is undetermined. This CDR3 region has 14 residues. Between the trimmed V and J ends, which lost 0 bases and 11 bases, there was a span of 17 bases. Germline CDR1 is MNHEY and CDR2 is SVGEGT. CDR3: CASSYSSYDGGEYF. The CDR3 DNA is TGTGCCAGCAGTTACTCGTCTTACGACGGTGGGGAGTACTTC.

In this sample, this clonotype turned up many times. The chain carries TRBV2 and TRBJ2-5; weak D call: TRBD2 (6 bases). The CDR3 extends over 13 amino acids. Trimming removed 1 base from V and 4 bases from J, with 7 bases in between. The germline V gene has CDR1 SNHLY and CDR2 FYNNEI. The CDR3 spells CASSEGGVETQYF. The CDR3 coding sequence is TGTGCCAGCAGTGAAGGGGGGGTAGAGACCCAGTACTTC.

CDR3 amino acids: CATRPTGAVEAFF. Here the CDR3 DNA reads TGTGCCACCAGACCGACAGGAGCGGTTGAAGCTTTCTTT. The chain has TRBV24-1 and TRBJ1-1, with D maybe TRBD1 (6 bases). Germline lookup yields CDR1 KGHDR and CDR2 SFDVKD. The CDR3 sequence is 13 residues long. V lost 7 bases and J 7 bases, leaving 15 bases between the germline ends.

This clonotype has a handful of counts. V is TRBV3-1 and J is TRBJ1-5, with D unclear. This CDR3 is built from 14 residues. The V end was cut by 1 base, the J end by 1 base, with 5 bases between. Germline V lookup: CDR1 LGHDT, CDR2 YNNKEL (reference sequence). For the CDR3, the DNA is TGTGCCAGCAGCCAAGTGTGGAGCAATCAGCCCCAGCATTTT. Translated, it gives CASSQVWSNQPQHF.

This chain joins TRBV18 and TRBJ1-1, with TRBD1 as a possible D gene (6 bases). Trimming shortened V by 6 bases and J by 2 bases, and 16 bases separated the two germline ends. This CDR3 region has 15 residues. Looked up from germline, CDR1 is KGHSH and CDR2 is LQKENI. The DNA of the CDR3 is TGTGCCAGCTCTCCGCCCGGGACAAGTAACACTGAAGCTTTCTTT. Residues: CASSPPGTSNTEAFF.

The V and J genes are TRBV11-3 and TRBJ2-5; no firm D call. Trimming cost V 6 bases and J 7 bases, with 18 bases left between them. Germline CDR1 SGHNT, CDR2 YENEEA. This CDR3 is built from 14 residues. The CDR3 protein is CASRETGGGGTQYF. The CDR3 nucleotides are TGTGCCAGCAGGGAGACGGGCGGTGGCGGGACCCAGTACTTC.

This clonotype appeared many times. The chain uses TRBV24-1 and TRBJ2-1; D perhaps matches TRBD2 (6 bases). The CDR3 consists of 13 residues. The germline CDR1 and CDR2 sequences are KGHDR and SFDVKD. V was pared by 9 bases and J by 2 bases, with 10 bases between. The CDR3 is CATGGSPYNEQFF. For the CDR3, the DNA is TGTGCCACCGGGGGGTCCCCCTACAATGAGCAGTTCTTC.

This CDR3 reads CASSQGMNSPLHF. The CDR3, as DNA: TGTGCCAGCAGCCAAGGAATGAATTCACCCCTCCACTTT. The chain uses TRBV7-9 and TRBJ1-6, with D unresolved. The CDR3 runs 13 residues. The germline CDR1 and CDR2 sequences are SEHNR and FQNEAQ (reference sequence). Trimming left V 5 bases short and J 7 bases short, with 9 bases between. The full variable domain, in which reference TRBV7-9 and TRBJ1-6 provide the parts outside the CDR3, is DTGVSQNPRHKITKRGQNVTFRCDPISEHNRLYWYRQTLGQGPEFLTYFQNEAQLEKSRLLSDRFSAERPKGSFSTLEIQRTEQGDSAMYLCASSQGMNSPLHFGNGTRLTVT.

In its sample, this clonotype was seen a few times. V usage is TRBV20-1 and J usage is TRBJ2-7; 7 bases agree with TRBD1. This CDR3 contains 19 residues. Germline V gene lookup returns CDR1 DFQATT and CDR2 SNEGSKA (reference sequence). The junction had 22 bases not matched to a gene; V was cut back by 2 bases and J by 3 bases. CDR3 sequence (DNA): TGCAGTGCTAGACCTGGGGACAGCCCATTCGCCCCGCCAATCTACGAGCAGTACTTC. Translated: CSARPGDSPFAPPIYEQYF.

The chain has TRBV11-3 and TRBJ2-1; D unclear. Trimming took 4 bases from V and 10 from J, leaving 8 bases between them. Germline CDR1 SGHNT, CDR2 YENEEA. This CDR3 spans 11 amino acids. CDR3 residues: CASSSDLEQFF. For the CDR3, the DNA is TGTGCCAGCAGCTCAGACTTGGAGCAGTTCTTC.

This clonotype was seen just once. The rearrangement uses TRBV27 and TRBJ1-2; D gene uncertain. Germline assignment: CDR1 MNHEY and CDR2 SMNVEV (reference sequence). With 8 bases removed from V and 4 bases from J, the gap between germline ends came to 14 bases. This CDR3 is 13 amino acids long. The CDR3 DNA is TGTGCCAGCGGCCCCCGGGCTATCTATGGCTACACCTTC. It codes for CASGPRAIYGYTF.

The V and J genes are TRBV28 and TRBJ2-7; 7 bases are a match to TRBD2. The CDR3 contains 13 residues. Germline assignment: CDR1 MDHEN and CDR2 SYDVKM. J was trimmed by 4 bases and V by 6 bases; bases with no gene match: 6. CDR3 DNA sequence: TGTGCCAGCAGGCGCGGGGGTCCATACGAGCAGTACTTC. Translated, it gives CASRRGGPYEQYF. The full variable domain, completed using reference TRBV28 and TRBJ2-7, is DVKVTQSSRYLVKRTGEKVFLECVQDMDHENMFWYRQDPGLGLRLIYFSYDVKMKEKGDIPEGYSVSREKKERFSLILESASTNQTSMYLCASRRGGPYEQYFGPGTRLTVT.